Shown below are 18 T cell receptor beta chains from a single sample sequenced in a study of human T cells and chemical hapten exposure. Using its own MiXCR run on the RACE reads, TCRdb lists one record per CDR3 protein. The sample carries 97,000 or so distinct CDR3 sequences, roughly a quarter recorded once. Sample time point: patch test 3, about 24 weeks after DPC sensitization. Treatment indicated: therapeutic diphenylcyclopropenone sensitization with weekly scalp DPC. The sequenced sample was whole blood, obtained in connection with sensitization to the hapten diphenylcyclopropenone (DPC). The receptors stem from a man aged 35-49 years with alopecia areata. Some clones in this sample may be carry-over from other donors' samples.

This chain joins TRBV10-3 and TRBJ1-5; D gene unclear. The CDR3 loop spans 14 amino acids. Trimming removed 6 bases at V and 0 bases at J, with 9 bases between. CDR1 is ENHRY, CDR2 SYGVKD, per germline. The CDR3: CAISPQYSNQPQHF. CDR3 DNA sequence: TGTGCCATCAGCCCACAGTATAGCAATCAGCCCCAGCATTTT.

This clonotype occurred a few times. The V gene is TRBV21-1, the J gene TRBJ2-3; the table calls TRBD2, which could not be checked here. TRBV21-1 has pseudogene status. CDR3 size: 14 residues. This CDR3 is CASMTEGCTDTQYF. The DNA of the CDR3 is TGTGCCAGCATGACGGAGGGTTGCACAGATACGCAGTATTTT.

This sequence joins TRBV20-1 and TRBJ1-2; D is unclear. Germline V gene data show CDR1 as DFQATT and CDR2 as SNEGSKA (reference sequence). The CDR3 totals 13 residues. The V end was cut by 7 bases, the J end by 8 bases, with 20 bases between. In nucleotides, the CDR3 is TGCAGTGGAGAGTCCAACGCCGGGCGCGGCTACACCTTC. The encoded protein is CSGESNAGRGYTF.

This chain connects TRBV5-1 to TRBJ2-3; 8 positions match TRBD2. Germline lookup yields CDR1 SGHRS and CDR2 YFSETQ. Trimming removed 4 bases from V and 1 base from J; junction bases left unmatched: 14. The CDR3 runs to 18 residues. As DNA, the CDR3 is TGCGCCAGCAGCACAACCGGGACTAGTTTAGGCCGCACAGATACGCAGTATTTT. It translates to CASSTTGTSLGRTDTQYF.

DNA for the CDR3: TGTGCCAGCAGTTTGGAACAGCCCCAGCATTTT. Translating gives CASSLEQPQHF. V is TRBV28 and J is TRBJ1-5, with D uncertain. In germline, CDR1 is MDHEN, CDR2 SYDVKM. V lost 3 bases to trimming and J lost 7 bases, with 4 bases between them. The CDR3 contains 11 residues.

This clonotype was recorded a few times. This chain links TRBV6-2 or TRBV6-3 with TRBJ1-6; 9 bases match TRBD1. The V segment lost 5 bases and the J segment 6 bases; nucleotides outside the gene matches: 5. Germline lookup yields CDR1 MNHEY and CDR2 SVGEGT. The CDR3 sequence is 15 residues long. The CDR3 sequence: CASSEPGQGNSPLHF. CDR3 sequence (DNA): TGTGCCAGCAGTGAACCGGGACAGGGTAATTCACCCCTCCACTTT.

This clonotype was found many times. This rearrangement joins TRBV7-2 to TRBJ1-5; D remains unclear. The CDR3 length is 13 residues. The germline gives CDR1 SGHTA, CDR2 FQGNSA. V was pared by 5 bases and J by 3 bases, with 8 bases between. The CDR3 bases are TGTGCCAGCAGCCTCATTGACAATCAGCCCCAGCATTTT. Translation gives CASSLIDNQPQHF.

This chain connects TRBV6-5 to TRBJ2-5; possibly TRBD2 for D (6 bases). This CDR3 spans 14 amino acids. The germline V and J ends were trimmed by 5 bases and 1 base, with 11 bases remaining between them. The germline V gene has CDR1 MNHEY and CDR2 SVGAGI. DNA of the CDR3: TGTGCCAGCAGTCCCCTCGGGAGCCAAGAGACCCAGTACTTC. The encoded protein is CASSPLGSQETQYF.

V usage is TRBV7-8 and J usage is TRBJ1-4, with 9 bases matching TRBD1. CDR3 length: 17 residues. The junction had 9 bases not matched to a gene; V was cut back by 3 bases and J by 4 bases. CDR1 is SGHVS, CDR2 FQNEAQ, per germline. CDR3 coding DNA: TGTGCCAGCAGCTTGGGACAGGGCCATGGGTTTAATGAAAAACTGTTTTTT. Translating it yields CASSLGQGHGFNEKLFF.

This clonotype came up a few times. This sequence joins TRBV6-2 or TRBV6-3 and TRBJ2-7; TRBD1 aligns across 8 bases. Trimming removed 9 bases from V and 6 bases from J; junction bases left unmatched: 7. Germline-derived CDR1 and CDR2 are MNHEY and SVGEGT. The CDR3 is 12 amino acids. The CDR3 bases are TGTGCCAGTACGCAGGGGGCAGGCGAGCAGTACTTC. Translating it yields CASTQGAGEQYF.

The genes are TRBV7-9 and TRBJ1-5; D perhaps matches TRBD1 (5 bases). The germline V gene encodes CDR1 SEHNR and CDR2 FQNEAQ (reference sequence). CDR3 length equals 16 residues. The ends were cut back, 4 bases at V and 6 bases at J, with 19 bases in the middle. The CDR3 DNA follows: TGTGCCAGCAGCTCCGGAACGTGGGAGGGGATTCAGCCCCAGCATTTT. This gives the protein CASSSGTWEGIQPQHF. The whole variable domain, remainder taken from reference TRBV7-9 and TRBJ1-5, is DTGVSQNPRHKITKRGQNVTFRCDPISEHNRLYWYRQTLGQGPEFLTYFQNEAQLEKSRLLSDRFSAERPKGSFSTLEIQRTEQGDSAMYLCASSSGTWEGIQPQHFGDGTRLSIL.

This clonotype was counted only a few times. J is TRBJ2-7 and V is TRBV20-1; 8 positions match TRBD2. CDR1 and CDR2 (germline): DFQATT, SNEGSKA (reference sequence). The CDR3 consists of 15 residues. J was trimmed by 3 bases and V by 0 bases; bases with no gene match: 7. For the CDR3, the DNA is TGCAGTGCTAGAGAATATAGCGGGAAGCTCTACGAGCAGTACTTC. Translated: CSAREYSGKLYEQYF.

The V gene is TRBV9, the J gene TRBJ1-3; 7 bases are shared with TRBD1. This CDR3 spans 16 amino acids. V lost 2 bases, J lost 13 bases, and 18 bases stayed unmatched. Germline CDR1 SGDLS, CDR2 YYNGEE. The CDR3 protein is CASSVGTETGGNKIYF. The CDR3 coding sequence is TGTGCCAGCAGCGTCGGGACAGAAACCGGGGGAAACAAAATATATTTT.

The V and J genes are TRBV5-1 and TRBJ2-3; D remains unclear. The V end was cut by 4 bases, the J end by 1 base, with 10 bases between. This CDR3 region has 14 residues. The V gene's germline CDR1 is SGHRS and CDR2 YFSETQ. CDR3 region: CASSAGTGTDTQYF. Written as DNA, the CDR3 is TGCGCCAGCAGCGCAGGAACGGGCACAGATACGCAGTATTTT.

The chain joins TRBV7-3 to TRBJ2-7; perhaps TRBD1 as D (6 bases). The V end was cut by 5 bases, the J end by 5 bases, with 13 bases between. The CDR3 is 13 amino acids. Per the germline V gene, CDR1 is SGHTA and CDR2 is FQGTGA. The CDR3 DNA reads TGTGCCAGCAGCGTGATACAGGGCAACGAGCAGTACTTC. This gives the protein CASSVIQGNEQYF.

This clonotype appeared a few times. The chain uses TRBV14 and TRBJ2-7; 7 bases are shared with TRBD2. J gave up 2 bases and V 0 bases, and 10 bases lay outside the gene matches. The CDR3 sequence is 17 residues long. CDR1 is SGHDN and CDR2 is FVKESK in the germline V gene. CDR3 bases: TGTGCCAGCAGCCAAGACCCCGGACTAGTAGCAACCTACGAGCAGTACTTC. This sequence encodes CASSQDPGLVATYEQYF.

The J gene is TRBJ1-5, the V gene TRBV5-1; the match to TRBD1 covers 9 bases. V lost 0 bases and J lost 4; bases outside the gene matches: 5. The germline gives CDR1 SGHRS, CDR2 YFSETQ. The CDR3 consists of 16 residues. CDR3 amino acids: CASSLGTGETNQPQHF. The CDR3 coding sequence is TGCGCCAGCAGCTTGGGGACAGGGGAAACGAATCAGCCCCAGCATTTT.

This clonotype was seen repeatedly, ten times or more. The rearrangement uses TRBV29-1 and TRBJ1-1, with D perhaps TRBD1 (5 bases). The germline gives CDR1 SQVTM, CDR2 ANQGSEA. This CDR3 contains 9 residues. With 4 bases removed from V and 8 bases from J, the gap between germline ends came to 5 bases. The CDR3 region is CSVGTEAFF. The CDR3 bases are TGCAGCGTTGGGACAGAAGCTTTCTTT.